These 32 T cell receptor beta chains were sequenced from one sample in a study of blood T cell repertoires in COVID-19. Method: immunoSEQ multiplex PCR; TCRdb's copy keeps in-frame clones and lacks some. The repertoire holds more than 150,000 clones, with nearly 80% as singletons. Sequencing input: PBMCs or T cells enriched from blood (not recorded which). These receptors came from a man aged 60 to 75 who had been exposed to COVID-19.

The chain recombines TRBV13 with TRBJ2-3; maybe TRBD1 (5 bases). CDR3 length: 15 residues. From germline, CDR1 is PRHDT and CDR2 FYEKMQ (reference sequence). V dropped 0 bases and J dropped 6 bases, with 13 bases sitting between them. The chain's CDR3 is CASSLGTALGDTQYF. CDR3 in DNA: TGTGCCAGCAGCTTAGGGACAGCTCTAGGGGATACGCAGTATTTT.

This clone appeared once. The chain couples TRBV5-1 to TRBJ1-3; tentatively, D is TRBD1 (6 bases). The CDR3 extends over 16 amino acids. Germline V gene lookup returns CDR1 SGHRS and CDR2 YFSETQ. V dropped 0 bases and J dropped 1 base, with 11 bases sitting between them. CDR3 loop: CASSLEGQSSGNTIYF. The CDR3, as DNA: TGCGCCAGCAGCTTGGAAGGACAGTCTTCTGGAAACACCATATATTTT.

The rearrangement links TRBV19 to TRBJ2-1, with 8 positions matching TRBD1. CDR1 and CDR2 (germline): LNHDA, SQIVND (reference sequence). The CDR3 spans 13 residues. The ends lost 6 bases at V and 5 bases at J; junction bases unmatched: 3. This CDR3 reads CASRLDRDNEQFF. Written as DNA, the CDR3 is TGTGCCAGTAGGTTGGACAGGGACAATGAGCAGTTCTTC.

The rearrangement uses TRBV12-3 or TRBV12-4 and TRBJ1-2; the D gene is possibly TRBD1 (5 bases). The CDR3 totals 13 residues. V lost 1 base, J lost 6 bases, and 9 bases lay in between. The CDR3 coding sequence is TGTGCCAGCAGTTTAGGGGGGGTAAATGGCTACACCTTC. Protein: CASSLGGVNGYTF.

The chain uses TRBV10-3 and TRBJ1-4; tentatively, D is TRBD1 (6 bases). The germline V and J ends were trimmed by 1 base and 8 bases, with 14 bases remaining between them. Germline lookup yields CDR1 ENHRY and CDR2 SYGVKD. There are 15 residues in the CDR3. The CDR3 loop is CAISELLGAGEKLFF. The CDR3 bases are TGTGCCATCAGTGAGTTGTTGGGGGCTGGAGAAAAACTGTTTTTT.

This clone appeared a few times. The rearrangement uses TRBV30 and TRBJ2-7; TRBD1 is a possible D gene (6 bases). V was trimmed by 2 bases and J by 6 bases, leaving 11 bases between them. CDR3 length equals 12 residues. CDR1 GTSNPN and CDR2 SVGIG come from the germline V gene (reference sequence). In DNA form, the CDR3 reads TGTGCCTGGAGTCAGGGGCTGGGCGAGCAGTACTTC. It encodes CAWSQGLGEQYF.

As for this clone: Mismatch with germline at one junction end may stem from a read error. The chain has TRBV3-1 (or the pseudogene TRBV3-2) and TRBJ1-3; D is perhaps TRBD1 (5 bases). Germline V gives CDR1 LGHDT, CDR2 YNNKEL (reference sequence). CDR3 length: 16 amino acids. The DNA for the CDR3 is TGTGCCACCAGCCCCCAGGGTCTGACCTCTGGAAACACCATATATTTT. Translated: CATSPQGLTSGNTIYF.

The CDR3 DNA reads as TGCGCCAGCAGCCGGAGCGGGAGTGGTTACAATGAGCAGTTCTTC. Amino acids: CASSRSGSGYNEQFF. The V and J genes are TRBV5-1 and TRBJ2-1; 8 positions match TRBD2. Germline CDR1 and CDR2: SGHRS and YFSETQ. The J segment lost 4 bases and the V segment lost 4 bases, leaving 7 bases of the junction unmatched. The CDR3 is made up of 15 amino acids.

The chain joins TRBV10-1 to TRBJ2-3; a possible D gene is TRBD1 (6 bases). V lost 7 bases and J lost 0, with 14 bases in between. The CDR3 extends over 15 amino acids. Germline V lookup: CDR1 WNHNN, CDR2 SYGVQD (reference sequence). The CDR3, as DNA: TGCGCCAGCACAAAGGGGGATACTAGCACAGATACGCAGTATTTT. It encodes CASTKGDTSTDTQYF.

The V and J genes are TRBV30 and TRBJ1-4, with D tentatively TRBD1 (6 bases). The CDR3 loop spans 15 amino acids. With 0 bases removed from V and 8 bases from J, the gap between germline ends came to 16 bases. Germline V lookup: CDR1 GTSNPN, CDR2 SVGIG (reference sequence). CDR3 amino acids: CAWSVATGRLEKLFF. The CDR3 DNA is TGTGCCTGGAGTGTAGCCACAGGGAGACTGGAAAAACTGTTTTTT.

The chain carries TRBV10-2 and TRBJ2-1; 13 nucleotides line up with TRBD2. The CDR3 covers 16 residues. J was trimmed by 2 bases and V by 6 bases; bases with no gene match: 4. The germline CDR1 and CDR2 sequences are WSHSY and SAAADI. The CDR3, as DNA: TGCGCCAGCAGACCGGGACTAGCGGGGCCCTACAATGAGCAGTTCTTC. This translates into CASRPGLAGPYNEQFF.

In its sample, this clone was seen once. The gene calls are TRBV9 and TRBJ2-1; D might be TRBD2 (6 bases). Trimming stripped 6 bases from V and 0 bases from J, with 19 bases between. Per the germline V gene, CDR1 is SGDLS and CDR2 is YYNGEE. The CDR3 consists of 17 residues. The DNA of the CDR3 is TGTGCCAGCACCCGAGGAGTAGCGGCTCTCTCCTACAATGAGCAGTTCTTC. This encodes CASTRGVAALSYNEQFF.

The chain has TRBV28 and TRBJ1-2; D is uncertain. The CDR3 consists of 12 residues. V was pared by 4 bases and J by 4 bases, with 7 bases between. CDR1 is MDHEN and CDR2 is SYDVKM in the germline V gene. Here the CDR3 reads CASSSDSYGYTF. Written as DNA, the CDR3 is TGTGCCAGCAGTTCTGACTCCTATGGCTACACCTTC.

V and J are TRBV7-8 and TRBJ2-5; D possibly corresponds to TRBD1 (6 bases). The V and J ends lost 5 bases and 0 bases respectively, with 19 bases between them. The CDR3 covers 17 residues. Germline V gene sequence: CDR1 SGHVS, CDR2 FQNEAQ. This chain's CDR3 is CASSRPLSGADQETQYF. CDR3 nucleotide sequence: TGTGCCAGCAGCCGACCCCTCTCAGGGGCAGACCAAGAGACCCAGTACTTC.

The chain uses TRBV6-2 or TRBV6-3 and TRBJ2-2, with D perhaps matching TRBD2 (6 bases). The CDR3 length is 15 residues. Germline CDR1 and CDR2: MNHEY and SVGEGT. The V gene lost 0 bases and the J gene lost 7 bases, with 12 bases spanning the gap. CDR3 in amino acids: CASSYSSGEGGELFF. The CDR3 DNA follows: TGTGCCAGCAGTTACTCGTCGGGAGAGGGCGGGGAGCTGTTTTTT.

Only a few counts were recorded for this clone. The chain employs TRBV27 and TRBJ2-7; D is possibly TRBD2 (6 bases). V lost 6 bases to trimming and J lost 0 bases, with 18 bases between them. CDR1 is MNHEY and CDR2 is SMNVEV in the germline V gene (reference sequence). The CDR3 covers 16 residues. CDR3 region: CASRPVSAGVSYEQYF. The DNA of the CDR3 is TGTGCCAGCAGACCCGTGTCAGCGGGCGTCTCCTACGAGCAGTACTTC.

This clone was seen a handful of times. As DNA, the CDR3 is TGTGCCAGCAGTCTTAGGACAGGGGTTAATGAAAAACTGTTTTTT. Translating gives CASSLRTGVNEKLFF. The chain is built from TRBV3-1 (or the pseudogene TRBV3-2) and TRBJ1-4; 9 bases line up with TRBD1. Per the germline V gene, CDR1 is LGHDT and CDR2 is YNNKEL (reference sequence). V shed 6 bases and J 4 bases; nucleotides not matched to a gene: 6. The CDR3 covers 15 residues.

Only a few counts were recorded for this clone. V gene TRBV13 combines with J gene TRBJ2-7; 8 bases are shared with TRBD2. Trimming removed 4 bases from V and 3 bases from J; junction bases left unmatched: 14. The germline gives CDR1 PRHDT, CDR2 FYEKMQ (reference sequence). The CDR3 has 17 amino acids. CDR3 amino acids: CASSSLSPGLEGYEQYF. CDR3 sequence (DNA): TGTGCCAGCAGCTCCTTAAGCCCGGGACTAGAGGGCTACGAGCAGTACTTC.

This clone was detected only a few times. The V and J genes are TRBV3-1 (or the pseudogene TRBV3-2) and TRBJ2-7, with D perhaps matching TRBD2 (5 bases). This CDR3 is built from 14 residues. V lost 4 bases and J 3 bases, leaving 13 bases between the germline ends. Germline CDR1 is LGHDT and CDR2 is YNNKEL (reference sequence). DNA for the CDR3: TGTGCCAGCAGCCTGATGAGCGGACGCTACGAGCAGTACTTC. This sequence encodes CASSLMSGRYEQYF.

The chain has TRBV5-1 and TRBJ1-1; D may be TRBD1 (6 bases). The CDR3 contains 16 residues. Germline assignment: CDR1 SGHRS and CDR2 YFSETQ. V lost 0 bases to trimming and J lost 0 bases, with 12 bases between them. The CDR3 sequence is CASSLGGAGVNTEAFF. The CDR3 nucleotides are TGCGCCAGCAGCTTGGGTGGGGCAGGGGTGAACACTGAAGCTTTCTTT. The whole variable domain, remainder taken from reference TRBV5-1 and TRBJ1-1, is KAGVTQTPRYLIKTRGQQVTLSCSPISGHRSVSWYQQTPGQGLQFLFEYFSETQRNKGNFPGRFSGRQFSNSRSEMNVSTLELGDSALYLCASSLGGAGVNTEAFFGQGTRLTVV.

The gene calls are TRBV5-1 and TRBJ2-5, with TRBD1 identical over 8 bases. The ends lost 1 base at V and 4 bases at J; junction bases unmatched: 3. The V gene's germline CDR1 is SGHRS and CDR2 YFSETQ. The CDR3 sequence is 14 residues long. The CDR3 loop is CASSLTGGSETQYF. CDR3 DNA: TGCGCCAGCAGCTTGACAGGGGGTTCAGAGACCCAGTACTTC.

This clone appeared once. In DNA, the CDR3 is TGTGCAAGTCGCTTAGAATCCGGGAGGTTTGGTGAAAAACTGTTTTTT. Translated, it gives CASRLESGRFGEKLFF. This rearrangement joins TRBV12-2 to TRBJ1-4. TRBV12-2 is recorded as a pseudogene. There are 16 residues in the CDR3.

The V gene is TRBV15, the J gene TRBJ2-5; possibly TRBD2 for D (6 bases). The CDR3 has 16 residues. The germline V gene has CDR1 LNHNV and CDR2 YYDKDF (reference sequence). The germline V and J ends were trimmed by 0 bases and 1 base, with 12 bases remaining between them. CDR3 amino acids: CATSRDGRGGQETQYF. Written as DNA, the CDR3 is TGTGCCACCAGCAGAGATGGGCGGGGAGGCCAAGAGACCCAGTACTTC.

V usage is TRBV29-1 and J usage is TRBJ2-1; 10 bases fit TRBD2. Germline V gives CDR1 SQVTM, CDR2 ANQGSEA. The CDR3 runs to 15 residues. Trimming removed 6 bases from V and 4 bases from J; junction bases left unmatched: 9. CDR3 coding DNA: TGCAGCGTAGGGAATAGCGGGAGGACTTACAATGAGCAGTTCTTC. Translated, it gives CSVGNSGRTYNEQFF.

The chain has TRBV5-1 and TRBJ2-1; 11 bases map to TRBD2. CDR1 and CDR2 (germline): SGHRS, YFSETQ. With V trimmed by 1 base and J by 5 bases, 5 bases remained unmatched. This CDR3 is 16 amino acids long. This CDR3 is CASSLLAGGLNNEQFF. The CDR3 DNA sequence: TGCGCCAGCAGCTTGCTAGCGGGAGGCCTGAACAATGAGCAGTTCTTC.

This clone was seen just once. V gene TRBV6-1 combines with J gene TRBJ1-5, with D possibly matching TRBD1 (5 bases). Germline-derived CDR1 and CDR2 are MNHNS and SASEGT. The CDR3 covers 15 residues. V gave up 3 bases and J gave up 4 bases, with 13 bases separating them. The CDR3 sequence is CASSDRPTVNQPQHF. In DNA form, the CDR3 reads TGTGCCAGCAGTGACCGTCCGACAGTAAATCAGCCCCAGCATTTT.

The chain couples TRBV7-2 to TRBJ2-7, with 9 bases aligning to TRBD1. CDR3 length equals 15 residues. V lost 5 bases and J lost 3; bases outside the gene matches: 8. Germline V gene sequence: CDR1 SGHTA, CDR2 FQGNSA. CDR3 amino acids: CASSRGQGADYEQYF. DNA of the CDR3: TGTGCCAGCAGCCGGGGACAGGGAGCGGACTACGAGCAGTACTTC.

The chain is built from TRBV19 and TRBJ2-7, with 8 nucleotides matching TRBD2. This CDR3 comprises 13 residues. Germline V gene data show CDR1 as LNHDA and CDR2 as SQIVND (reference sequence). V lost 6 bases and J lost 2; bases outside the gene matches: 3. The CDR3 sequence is CASRRSGTYEQYF. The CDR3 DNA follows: TGTGCCAGTAGACGTAGCGGGACCTACGAGCAGTACTTC.

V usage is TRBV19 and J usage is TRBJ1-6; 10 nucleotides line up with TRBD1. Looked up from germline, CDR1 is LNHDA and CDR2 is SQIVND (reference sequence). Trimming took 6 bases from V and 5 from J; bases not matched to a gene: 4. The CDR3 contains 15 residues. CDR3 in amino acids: CASRLDRGDNSPLHF. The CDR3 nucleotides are TGTGCCAGTAGATTGGACAGGGGGGATAATTCACCCCTCCACTTT.

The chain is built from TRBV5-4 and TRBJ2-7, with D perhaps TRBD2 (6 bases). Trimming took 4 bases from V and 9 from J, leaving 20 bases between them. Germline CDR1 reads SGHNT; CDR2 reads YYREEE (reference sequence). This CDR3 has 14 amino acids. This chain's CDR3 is CASSRDGGSLAQYF. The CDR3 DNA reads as TGTGCCAGCAGCCGCGATGGGGGGTCTTTGGCGCAGTACTTC.

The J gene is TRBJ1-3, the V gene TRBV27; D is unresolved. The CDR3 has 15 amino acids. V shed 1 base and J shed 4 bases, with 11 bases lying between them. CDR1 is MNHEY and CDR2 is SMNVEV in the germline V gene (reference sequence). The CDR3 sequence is CASSLLGAPGNTIYF. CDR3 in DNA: TGTGCCAGCAGTTTATTAGGAGCCCCAGGAAACACCATATATTTT.

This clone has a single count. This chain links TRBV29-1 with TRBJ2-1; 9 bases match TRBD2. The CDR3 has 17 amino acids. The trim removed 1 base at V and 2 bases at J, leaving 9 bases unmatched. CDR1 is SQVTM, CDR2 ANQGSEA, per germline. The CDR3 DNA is TGCAGCGTTGAAGGAGTGGCAGCGGGAGGCACCTACAATGAGCAGTTCTTC. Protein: CSVEGVAAGGTYNEQFF.